The rows below give T cell receptor beta chains drawn from one sample of a study of cytomegalovirus exposure and HLA in healthy donors. Using immunoSEQ multiplex PCR, the repertoire was profiled, and TCRdb retains in-frame clones only, with some absent. This table holds under 300,000 clones, more than 55% found once. Input material: PBMCs. The receptors were sampled from a female donor in good health and CMV-seronegative. The CDR3 runs from the conserved cysteine through the conserved F or W. A D gene is named only where the DNA matches it firmly. The listing skips clone size in some rows; elsewhere it reads once, few, many or a size class.

>NA|TRBD2|TRBJ2-2|TRBV27
TGTGCCACCGGGAGGATTCAGGTAGCGGGGGACACCGGGGAGCTGTTTTTT
CATGRIQVAGDTGELFF
>few|NA|TRBJ2-1|TRBV7-8
TGTGCCAGCAGCCTGGAGTATGAGCAGTTCTTC
CASSLEYEQFF
>few|TRBD2|TRBJ2-7|TRBV7-9
TGTGCCAGCAGCCTCGGGACTAGCGGGAGCCCCTCCTACGAGCAGTACTTC
CASSLGTSGSPSYEQYF
>NA|NA|TRBJ1-6|TRBV2
TGTGCCAGCAGTGAATGGCCGCCCGGCGGTGCCTCACCCCTCCACTTT
CASSEWPPGGASPLHF
>NA|NA|TRBJ2-5|TRBV25-1
TGTGCCAGCAGTGAACGGTCAGGGGGGCGAGAGACCCAGTACTTC
CASSERSGGRETQYF
>few|NA|TRBJ2-4|TRBV21-1
TGTGCCAGCAGCAGCCGGCGGGGGGTGGGAGTCAAAAACATTCAGTACTTC
CASSSRRGVGVKNIQYF
>once|TRBD2|TRBJ2-1|TRBV29-1
TGCAGCGTCAAACGACCTGGGAGGGAGAAGAGGAATGAGCAGTTCTTC
CSVKRPGREKRNEQFF
>NA|TRBD1|TRBJ2-2|TRBV5-4
TGTGCCAGCAGCACACAGGGGCTCTACACCGGGGAGCTGTTTTTT
CASSTQGLYTGELFF
>NA|TRBD2|TRBJ2-3|TRBV11-2
TGTGCCAGCAGCCGAAATCGTCAGGCTAGCGGGGTGGATACGCAGTATTTT
CASSRNRQASGVDTQYF
>NA|TRBD2|TRBJ2-7|TRBV4-1
TGCGCCAGCAGCCAAGATTACCCTAGCGGCGCCTCCTACGAGCAGTACTTC
CASSQDYPSGASYEQYF
>NA|TRBD2|TRBJ2-3|TRBV27
TGTGCCAGCAGTTTATTTGGACTAGCGGGCACAGATACGCAGTATTTT
CASSLFGLAGTDTQYF
>NA|NA|TRBJ1-2|TRBV19
TGTGCCAGTAGTAACAGGGCTGTTTTACGAACTAACTATGGCTACACCTTC
CASSNRAVLRTNYGYTF
>NA|TRBD2|TRBJ2-1|TRBV5-4
TGTGCCAGCAGCCTGGGACTAGCGGGGGCATACAATGAGCAGTTCTTC
CASSLGLAGAYNEQFF
>NA|NA|TRBJ1-2|TRBV5-4
TGCGCCCTGATTGAACCAGGGCACTATGGCTACACCTTC
CALIEPGHYGYTF
>once|TRBD1|TRBJ2-1|TRBV5-1
TGCGCCAGCAGCTTATCTACAGGGGTCTACAATGAGCAGTTCTTC
CASSLSTGVYNEQFF
>NA|NA|TRBJ1-4|TRBV5-8
TGTGCCAGCAGCTTAGATCAGACGGGCACCAGGGGTGAAAAACTGTTTTTT
CASSLDQTGTRGEKLFF
>NA|NA|TRBJ2-3|TRBV7-6
TGTGCCAGCAGCTTAGCGCTAACAGATACGCAGTATTTT
CASSLALTDTQYF
>NA|TRBD1|TRBJ2-7|TRBV5-6
TGTGCCAGCAGCTGGGAGACAGGGGGCCACGAGCAGTACTTC
CASSWETGGHEQYF
>NA|TRBD1|TRBJ1-2|TRBV5-1
TGCGCCAGCAGCCCAGGACAGGGCTATGGCTACACCTTC
CASSPGQGYGYTF